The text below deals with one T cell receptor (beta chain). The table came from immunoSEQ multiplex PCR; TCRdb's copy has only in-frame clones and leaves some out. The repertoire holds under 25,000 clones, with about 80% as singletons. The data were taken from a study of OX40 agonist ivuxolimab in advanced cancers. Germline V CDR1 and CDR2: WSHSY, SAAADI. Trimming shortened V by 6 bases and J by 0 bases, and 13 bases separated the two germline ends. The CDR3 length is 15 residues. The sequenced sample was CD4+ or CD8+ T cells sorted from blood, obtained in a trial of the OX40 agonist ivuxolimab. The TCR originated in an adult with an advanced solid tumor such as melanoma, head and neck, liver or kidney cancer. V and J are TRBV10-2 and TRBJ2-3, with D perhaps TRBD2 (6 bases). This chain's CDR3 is CASRNLAPSTDTQYF. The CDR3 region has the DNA TGCGCCAGCAGGAACCTAGCGCCGAGCACAGATACGCAGTATTTT.